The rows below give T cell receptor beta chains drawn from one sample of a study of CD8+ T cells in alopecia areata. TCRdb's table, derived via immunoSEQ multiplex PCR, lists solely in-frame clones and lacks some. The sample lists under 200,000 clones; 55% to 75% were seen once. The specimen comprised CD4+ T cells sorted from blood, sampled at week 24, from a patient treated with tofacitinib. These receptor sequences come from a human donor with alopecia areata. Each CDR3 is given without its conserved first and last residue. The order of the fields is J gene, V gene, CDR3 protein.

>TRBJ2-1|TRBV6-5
ASSYLGLADEQF
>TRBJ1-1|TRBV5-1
ASSLKQGNTEAF
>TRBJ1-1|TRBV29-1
SVANRDKNLNTEAF
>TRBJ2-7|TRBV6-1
PGGTHEQY
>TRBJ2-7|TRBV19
ASRPAGGGHEQY
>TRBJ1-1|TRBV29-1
SVATQMNTEAF
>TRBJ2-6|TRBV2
ASSDKGSGANVLT
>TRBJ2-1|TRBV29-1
SVDRGGYNEQF
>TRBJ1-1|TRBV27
AGPQPKEGSGRVRTEAF
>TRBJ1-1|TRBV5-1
ASSYDRANTEAF
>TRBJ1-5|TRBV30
AWSVGQTLNQPQH
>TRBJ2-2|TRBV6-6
ASSELGGNTGELF
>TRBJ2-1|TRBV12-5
ASGLDRGSEQF
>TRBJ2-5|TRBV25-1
ASSESLETQY
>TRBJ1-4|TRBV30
AWSSGSEYEKLF
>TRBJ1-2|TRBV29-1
SVWTGYGYT
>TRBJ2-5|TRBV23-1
ASSPGGETQY
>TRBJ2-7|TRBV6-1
ASSVTVTYEQY
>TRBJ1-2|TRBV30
AWSVFSGAGSYT
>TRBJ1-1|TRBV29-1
SVRGGNTEAF
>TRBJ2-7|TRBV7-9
ASSLGGQAPG
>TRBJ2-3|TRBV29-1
SAGSGGHSDTQY
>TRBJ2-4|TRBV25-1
ASSEAGAKNIQY
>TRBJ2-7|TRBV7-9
ASSLGATSYEQY
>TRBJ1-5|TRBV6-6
ASSYSGTGKGQPQH
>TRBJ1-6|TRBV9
ASSLAKGMNSPLH
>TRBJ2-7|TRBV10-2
ASSEPSYEQY
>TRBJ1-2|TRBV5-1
ASSLGARGYT
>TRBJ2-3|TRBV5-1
ASSLVVKGGTDTQY
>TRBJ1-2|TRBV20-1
SAPGGYT
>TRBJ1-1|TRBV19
ASSIGRGTEAF
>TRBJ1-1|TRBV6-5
ASSYSSWGTEAF
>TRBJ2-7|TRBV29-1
SVGTGAGYEQY
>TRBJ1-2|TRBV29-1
SVDLTGGDGYT
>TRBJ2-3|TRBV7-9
ASRLDRQAQY
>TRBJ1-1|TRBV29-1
SATGQNTEAF
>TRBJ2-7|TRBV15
ATSSRDRPYEQY